A selection of T cell receptor beta chains follows, all from one sample in a study of CD8 T cells in Susac syndrome. TCRdb passed the immunoSEQ multiplex PCR reads through MiXCR, listing each CDR3 protein once. The repertoire holds about 120,000 distinct CDR3 sequences, just under 95% seen once, with roughly 0.12% in the top ten. Sequencing was performed on CD8+ T cells from PBMCs. Receptor source: a human donor in good health. Each CDR3 is given with its conserved first and last residue. A D gene is named only where the DNA matches it firmly. Clone size, where shown, is once, few, many, or a class for clones that have expanded.

CDR3 length,D gene,V gene,J gene,clone size,CDR3 protein,CDR3 DNA
17,TRBD1,TRBV9,TRBJ2-2,.,CASSPGQGVLGTGELFF,TGTGCCAGCAGCCCGGGACAGGGGGTTTTGGGCACCGGGGAGCTGTTTTTT
11,TRBD1,TRBV19,TRBJ2-7,.,CASRTGPEQYF,TGTGCCAGTAGGACAGGGCCCGAGCAGTACTTC
12,.,TRBV29-1,TRBJ1-1,once,CSGEMGNTEAFF,TGCAGCGGCGAGATGGGGAACACTGAAGCTTTCTTT
16,TRBD1,TRBV4-2,TRBJ2-2,.,CASRTGGNANTGELFF,TGTGCCAGCAGGACAGGGGGCAATGCGAACACCGGGGAGCTGTTTTTT
15,TRBD1,TRBV7-2,TRBJ2-2,.,CASKPGQGADGELFF,TGTGCCAGCAAACCGGGACAGGGGGCCGACGGGGAGCTGTTTTTT
14,.,TRBV4-2,TRBJ1-1,.,CASSHDAGGTEAFF,TGTGCCAGCAGCCATGACGCCGGAGGGACTGAAGCTTTCTTT
12,.,TRBV29-1,TRBJ1-1,once,CSVYRANTEAFF,TGCAGCGTATACAGGGCGAACACTGAAGCTTTCTTT
16,TRBD1,TRBV15,TRBJ1-6,once,CATSRELDRGGSPLHF,TGTGCCACCAGCAGGGAATTGGACAGGGGCGGTTCACCCCTCCACTTT
15,TRBD2,TRBV7-2,TRBJ2-1,.,CASSVAGVAYNEQFF,TGTGCCAGCAGCGTAGCGGGAGTAGCCTACAATGAGCAGTTCTTC
15,.,TRBV27,TRBJ1-1,.,CASSLGQGMNTEAFF,TGTGCCAGCAGTTTAGGTCAGGGGATGAACACTGAAGCTTTCTTT
16,.,TRBV4-1,TRBJ1-1,.,CASSQEGGPAETEAFF,TGCGCCAGCAGCCAAGAAGGGGGGCCCGCGGAGACTGAAGCTTTCTTT
16,TRBD1,TRBV12-3/TRBV12-4,TRBJ2-1,.,CASSPSPGQEYNEQFF,TGTGCCAGCAGCCCATCCCCGGGACAGGAGTACAATGAGCAGTTCTTC